This T cell receptor beta chain was identified in a study of T cells in localized non-small cell lung cancer. Points from the study as a whole: Among the tissues sampled, uninvolved adjacent lung had the highest T cell clonality, above tumor. Higher blood T cell density went with longer overall survival. Multi-region tumor sequencing was not done, so intratumor heterogeneity could not be excluded. The appearance of a median approximately 57 of the top 100 tumor clones was seen in adjacent lung.

The assay was immunoSEQ multiplex PCR, and TCRdb's table has in-frame clones only and misses some. The top ten hold approximately 8.6% of the sample, which has roughly 40,000 clones, 83% seen once. V lost 5 bases, J lost 10 bases, and 11 bases stayed unmatched. Germline V gene lookup returns CDR1 MNHEY and CDR2 SMNVEV (reference sequence). This CDR3 has 14 amino acids. With respect to this clone: Antigen specificity is unknown.

The material sequenced was PBMCs, taken before any cancer treatment. This TCR was sampled from a man between 35 and 75 years old with stage II lung adenocarcinoma. This chain uses TRBV27 with TRBJ2-1; TRBD2 matches 7 bases. This CDR3 reads CASSPRGEGSEQFF. DNA for the CDR3: TGTGCCAGCAGTCCTCGGGGGGAAGGTTCCGAGCAGTTCTTC.